This TCR beta chain was captured by sequencing in a study of cytomegalovirus exposure and HLA in healthy donors. Overall study findings and caveats: The study designated roughly 160 TCR beta chains cytomegalovirus-associated. Being productive about 87% or about 30% of the time was typical of most TCR beta V segments in an earlier analysis. In a later analysis, TCR beta V- and J-gene trimming showed a link to a missense DCLRE1C variant.

Worth noting for this clone: The antigen is undetermined.

Use of 60 Vbeta and 13 Jbeta primers characterized the PCR. TCRdb keeps only in-frame clones here, not all; method: immunoSEQ multiplex PCR. Of 250,000 or so clones listed, 85% to 95% are singletons. The sequence derives from a girl aged 2-10 years in good health and CMV-seronegative. The sequencing input was PBMCs.

The CDR3 DNA reads as TGTGCCAGTGGTCGGAGCGGGGGGGCAGATACGCAGTATTTT. Translating it yields CASGRSGGADTQYF. The chain recombines TRBV7-3 with TRBJ2-3; the match to TRBD2 covers 10 bases. The CDR3 loop spans 14 amino acids. Trimming cost V 9 bases and J 4 bases; bases outside gene matches: 7. CDR1 is SGHTA and CDR2 is FQGTGA in the germline V gene.